These 12 T cell receptor beta chains were sequenced from one sample in a study of blood T cells in healthy people across ages. It was with a sample-barcoded 5' primer and a J-beta primer mix that a second PCR of roughly 7 to 12 cycles was run. Via MiXCR, TCRdb re-called the 5' RACE reads, giving one row per CDR3 protein. The sample holds more than 1,000,000 distinct CDR3 sequences, about 25% seen once. The sample also formed part of further work on T cells of mothers and their children.

Source material: blood. These receptors were taken from a girl aged 2-9 years in good health.

The V gene is TRBV4-3, the J gene TRBJ2-3, with D uncertain. The CDR3 contains 13 residues. The ends were cut back, 0 bases at V and 6 bases at J, with 7 bases in the middle. The germline gives CDR1 LGHNA, CDR2 YSLEER. CDR3 amino acids: CASSQDRMDTQYF. The CDR3 DNA reads TGCGCCAGCAGCCAAGATAGGATGGATACGCAGTATTTT.

V usage is TRBV24-1 and J usage is TRBJ2-7, with 10 bases matching TRBD2. V shed 7 bases, J shed 1 base, and the junction held 6 bases outside the gene matches. This CDR3 region has 15 residues. Germline lookup yields CDR1 KGHDR and CDR2 SFDVKD. The CDR3 protein is CATRSSGSNSYEQYF. In nucleotides, the CDR3 is TGTGCCACCAGATCTAGCGGGAGTAATTCCTACGAGCAGTACTTC.

This clonotype has only a few counts. V usage is TRBV29-1 and J usage is TRBJ2-2, with D perhaps TRBD2 (5 bases). V was clipped by 6 bases and J by 4 bases, with 18 bases between them. The CDR3 loop spans 15 amino acids. Looked up from germline, CDR1 is SQVTM and CDR2 is ANQGSEA. This CDR3 is CSVRRGKTGTGELFF. The CDR3 DNA is TGCAGCGTGCGACGAGGGAAAACGGGCACCGGGGAGCTGTTTTTT.

In nucleotides, the CDR3 is TGTGCCAGCAGCGTAGATGGGGCAGTCCAAGAGACCCAGTACTTC. Amino acids: CASSVDGAVQETQYF. The gene calls are TRBV9 and TRBJ2-5; D perhaps matches TRBD1 (5 bases). V lost 0 bases and J 1 base, leaving 10 bases between the germline ends. The germline CDR1 and CDR2 sequences are SGDLS and YYNGEE. This CDR3 comprises 15 residues.

The CDR3 sequence is CASSNPPGTIGLETQYF. The DNA for the CDR3 is TGTGCCAGCAGTAACCCCCCAGGGACAATAGGTCTGGAGACCCAGTACTTC. The chain recombines TRBV12-3 or TRBV12-4 with TRBJ2-1, with D possibly matching TRBD1 (6 bases). The closer fit of TRBJ2-5 to the DNA end suggests the J call may be wrong. This CDR3 spans 17 amino acids.

The chain uses TRBV7-9 and TRBJ1-4; no reliable D call. CDR1 is SEHNR and CDR2 is FQNEAQ in the germline V gene (reference sequence). The CDR3 is made up of 15 amino acids. Trimming removed 5 bases at V and 4 bases at J, with 14 bases between. The CDR3 is CASSPGTAGNEKLFF. The CDR3 bases are TGTGCCAGCAGCCCCGGCACAGCTGGTAATGAAAAACTGTTTTTT.

The chain uses TRBV7-9 and TRBJ2-1, with D perhaps being TRBD1 or TRBD2 (5 bases each). The J call may not be correct, given that the DNA end is closer to TRBJ2-7. The germline V gene encodes CDR1 SEHNR and CDR2 FQNEAQ (reference sequence). The CDR3 is 16 residues long. DNA of the CDR3: TGTGCCAGCAGCAATCTAGGGACGGAGAGCTCCTACGAGCAGTACTTC. Amino acid sequence: CASSNLGTESSYEQYF.

This clonotype turned up a few times. The genes are TRBV7-2 and TRBJ2-1; D may be TRBD2 (5 bases). The J call may be incorrect, as the DNA end agrees better with TRBJ2-5. The CDR3 covers 14 residues. Germline CDR1 is SGHTA and CDR2 is FQGNSA. The CDR3 DNA reads as TGTGCCAGCAGGCCTCGCGGGTCCGGTGAGACCCAGTACTTC. As protein: CASRPRGSGETQYF.

The chain joins TRBV15 to TRBJ1-4, with D perhaps TRBD1 (6 bases). The CDR3 has 14 residues. V was shortened by 3 bases and J by 6 bases, with 11 bases between the two germline ends. Germline CDR1 LNHNV, CDR2 YYDKDF (reference sequence). CDR3 coding DNA: TGTGCCACCAGCAGTGGAAGGGGGGATGAAAAACTGTTTTTT. Its translation is CATSSGRGDEKLFF.

In this sample, this clonotype turned up a few times. The genes are TRBV28 and TRBJ2-7; D is unclear. The ends were cut back, 5 bases at V and 4 bases at J, with 6 bases in the middle. The CDR3 runs to 11 residues. Germline assignment: CDR1 MDHEN and CDR2 SYDVKM. The CDR3 here is CASSLQYEQYF. The CDR3 nucleotides read TGTGCCAGCAGTCTACAATACGAGCAGTACTTC.

This sequence joins TRBV12-3 or TRBV12-4 and TRBJ2-5; the D call may be TRBD1 or TRBD2 (5 bases each). The end of the DNA fits TRBJ2-1 better, so the J call may be wrong. The length of the CDR3 is 15 residues. The chain's CDR3 is CASRPGSGGGNEQFF. The DNA of the CDR3 is TGTGCCAGCAGGCCGGGGAGCGGTGGGGGTAATGAGCAGTTCTTC.

This sequence joins TRBV7-8 and TRBJ2-5, with 8 bases matching TRBD2. Trimming removed 4 bases from V and 3 bases from J; junction bases left unmatched: 13. Germline values: CDR1 SGHVS, CDR2 FQNEAQ. CDR3 length: 17 residues. As DNA, the CDR3 is TGTGCCAGCAGCTCCTCACGCACCGGGACTAGGGAAGAGACCCAGTACTTC. Its protein is CASSSSRTGTREETQYF.